A single sample gave rise to the 20 T cell receptor beta chains below, sequenced in a study of T cells in localized non-small cell lung cancer. The repertoire was sequenced with immunoSEQ multiplex PCR; TCRdb's copy has only in-frame clones and lacks some. The sample carries 1,500 to 2,000 clones, 36% recorded once. Here the sequenced sample was lung tumor tissue, taken before any cancer treatment. These receptors all stem from a woman aged 40-69 years with stage I lung adenocarcinoma.

This clone was found once. The rearrangement links TRBV19 to TRBJ1-1, with D maybe TRBD1 (5 bases). This CDR3 has 14 amino acids. Germline CDR1 reads LNHDA; CDR2 reads SQIVND (reference sequence). Trimming shortened V by 3 bases and J by 4 bases, and 12 bases separated the two germline ends. The CDR3 sequence is CASSIQGRGTEAFF. CDR3 in DNA: TGTGCCAGTAGTATTCAAGGAAGGGGCACTGAAGCTTTCTTT.

The genes are TRBV19 and TRBJ2-1, with TRBD2 matching 14 bases. The germline V gene has CDR1 LNHDA and CDR2 SQIVND (reference sequence). J was trimmed by 7 bases and V by 6 bases; bases with no gene match: 8. This CDR3 comprises 16 residues. CDR3: CASSPTSGRAGNEQFF. CDR3 nucleotides: TGTGCCAGTAGCCCGACTAGCGGGAGGGCCGGAAATGAGCAGTTCTTC.

This clone was observed a handful of times. The CDR3 region is CASSPNSVLYGYTF. In nucleotides, the CDR3 is TGTGCCAGCAGTCCTAACAGCGTTCTCTATGGCTACACCTTC. This rearrangement joins TRBV6-8 to TRBJ1-2; D ambiguous. V was cut by 5 bases and J by 4 bases, with 14 bases left in between. This CDR3 is built from 14 residues. Germline assignment: CDR1 MNHGY and CDR2 SAAAGT.

The V gene is TRBV7-6, the J gene TRBJ2-3; D not certain. CDR3 size: 14 residues. Trimming left V 5 bases short and J 0 bases short, with 9 bases between. Germline CDR1 SGHVS, CDR2 FNYEAQ. CDR3 sequence reads: CASSQSGSTDTQYF. DNA for the CDR3: TGTGCCAGCAGCCAATCGGGCAGCACAGATACGCAGTATTTT. Full variable domain (missing parts from reference TRBV7-6 and TRBJ2-3): GAGVSQSPRYKVTKRGQDVALRCDPISGHVSLYWYRQALGQGPEFLTYFNYEAQQDKSGLPNDRFSAERPEGSISTLTIQRTEQRDSAMYRCASSQSGSTDTQYFGPGTRLTVL.

CDR3 coding DNA: TGTGCCAGCAGTCGGACAGGGTCCTATGGCTACACCTTC. Encoded protein: CASSRTGSYGYTF. The chain combines TRBV9 with TRBJ1-2, with 8 bases fitting TRBD1. Trimming took 5 bases from V and 4 from J; bases not matched to a gene: 4. This CDR3 has 13 amino acids. The V gene's germline CDR1 is SGDLS and CDR2 YYNGEE.

This clone was seen a handful of times. Its ends do not fully match the called genes, so a read error is possible. J is TRBJ2-7 and V is TRBV5-1, with D possibly being TRBD2 (5 bases). Germline V gene lookup returns CDR1 SGHRS and CDR2 YFSETQ. The CDR3 is 14 residues long. The CDR3 loop is CASSLLTDSDEQYF. The CDR3 DNA sequence: TGCGCCAGCAGCTTGTTGACGGACTCCGACGAGCAGTACTTC.

V gene TRBV19 combines with J gene TRBJ2-1; TRBD1 might be the D (6 bases). Germline V gene lookup returns CDR1 LNHDA and CDR2 SQIVND (reference sequence). The CDR3 is made up of 14 amino acids. V shed 8 bases and J shed 8 bases, with 19 bases lying between them. The chain's CDR3 is CASQGLAGMDEQFF. The CDR3, as DNA: TGTGCCAGTCAGGGGCTAGCCGGTATGGATGAGCAGTTCTTC.

In its sample, this clone ranks as medium-sized. This chain joins TRBV11-3 and TRBJ1-1, with TRBD1 identical over 7 bases. Germline loops: CDR1 SGHNT, CDR2 YENEEA. This CDR3 spans 15 amino acids. V trimming: 5 bases; J trimming: 0 bases; junction bases outside the gene matches: 6. This CDR3 reads CASSPGQDMNTEAFF. CDR3 coding DNA: TGTGCCAGCAGCCCTGGACAGGACATGAACACTGAAGCTTTCTTT.

The J gene is TRBJ2-1, the V gene TRBV9; a possible D gene is TRBD1 (5 bases). The CDR3 covers 15 residues. With 5 bases removed from V and 0 bases from J, the gap between germline ends came to 12 bases. Per germline, CDR1 SGDLS and CDR2 YYNGEE. CDR3 DNA: TGTGCCAGCAGTGAATTTCAGGGCTCCTACAATGAGCAGTTCTTC. Translating gives CASSEFQGSYNEQFF.

The rearrangement links TRBV6-8 to TRBJ2-1; 9 bases agree with TRBD1. Germline V CDR1 and CDR2: MNHGY, SAAAGT. The CDR3 consists of 13 residues. The V gene end was trimmed by 6 bases and the J gene end by 10 bases; junction bases not matched to a gene: 7. CDR3 DNA sequence: TGTGCCAGCAGCGTACAGGGGGCAGGGGAGCAGTTCTTC. Amino acid sequence: CASSVQGAGEQFF.

The chain carries TRBV9 and TRBJ2-3, with a possible D match to TRBD1 (5 bases). This CDR3 has 14 residues. V was shortened by 4 bases and J by 0 bases, with 9 bases between the two germline ends. Germline assignment: CDR1 SGDLS and CDR2 YYNGEE. The CDR3 bases are TGTGCCAGCAGCCTCCAGGGAAGCACAGATACGCAGTATTTT. Protein sequence: CASSLQGSTDTQYF.

This clone was counted once. The genes are TRBV28 and TRBJ1-1; possibly TRBD1 for D (6 bases). This CDR3 is built from 14 residues. The ends were cut back, 4 bases at V and 6 bases at J, with 15 bases in the middle. Germline V gene data show CDR1 as MDHEN and CDR2 as SYDVKM. The CDR3 here is CASSSGQTGSEAFF. The DNA of the CDR3 is TGTGCCAGCAGTTCCGGACAGACTGGATCTGAAGCTTTCTTT.

The rearrangement uses TRBV28 and TRBJ1-4, with TRBD1 matching over 7 bases. The CDR3 length is 14 residues. V trimming: 4 bases; J trimming: 6 bases; junction bases outside the gene matches: 5. CDR1 and CDR2 from the germline V gene are MDHEN and SYDVKM. Here the CDR3 reads CASSSQGGDEKLFF. DNA for the CDR3: TGTGCCAGCAGTTCGCAGGGGGGAGATGAAAAACTGTTTTTT. Drawing the rest from reference TRBV28 and TRBJ1-4, the complete variable domain is DVKVTQSSRYLVKRTGEKVFLECVQDMDHENMFWYRQDPGLGLRLIYFSYDVKMKEKGDIPEGYSVSREKKERFSLILESASTNQTSMYLCASSSQGGDEKLFFGSGTQLSVL.

This chain links TRBV30 with TRBJ2-1; 7 positions match TRBD2. CDR3 length: 12 amino acids. Losses at the gene ends were 5 bases for V and 8 bases for J; bases not matched to a gene: 6. Germline assignment: CDR1 GTSNPN and CDR2 SVGIG (reference sequence). In DNA form, the CDR3 reads TGTGCCTGGGGACTAGAGGGCGATGAGCAGTTCTTC. Its protein is CAWGLEGDEQFF.

This rearrangement joins TRBV2 to TRBJ2-3, with D possibly TRBD2 on 5 matching bases. Germline-derived CDR1 and CDR2 are SNHLY and FYNNEI. V was shortened by 5 bases and J by 7 bases, with 10 bases between the two germline ends. This CDR3 contains 12 residues. This CDR3 reads CASSPDWNTQYF. DNA for the CDR3: TGTGCCAGCAGTCCGGACTGGAATACGCAGTATTTT. The full variable domain, completed using reference TRBV2 and TRBJ2-3, is EPEVTQTPSHQVTQMGQEVILRCVPISNHLYFYWYRQILGQKVEFLVSFYNNEISEKSEIFDDQFSVERPDGSNFTLKIRSTKLEDSAMYFCASSPDWNTQYFGPGTRLTVL.

This chain joins TRBV14 and TRBJ1-1; TRBD1 matches 10 bases. Germline values: CDR1 SGHDN, CDR2 FVKESK. The CDR3 is made up of 15 amino acids. J gave up 6 bases and V 4 bases, and 8 bases lay outside the gene matches. CDR3 DNA sequence: TGTGCCAGCAGCCGCCTCTCCGACAGGGGGCCTGAAGCTTTCTTT. The encoded protein is CASSRLSDRGPEAFF. Variable domain in full (rest from reference TRBV14 and TRBJ1-1): EAGVTQFPSHSVIEKGQTVTLRCDPISGHDNLYWYRRVMGKEIKFLLHFVKESKQDESGMPNNRFLAERTGGTYSTLKVQPAELEDSGVYFCASSRLSDRGPEAFFGQGTRLTVV.

This clone was counted a few times. The gene calls are TRBV2 and TRBJ1-5; D is ambiguous. The germline V gene encodes CDR1 SNHLY and CDR2 FYNNEI. The CDR3 totals 15 residues. V was cut by 2 bases and J by 7 bases, with 15 bases left in between. The CDR3 reads CASSEYVAAGQPQHF. CDR3 nucleotides: TGTGCCAGCAGTGAATACGTGGCAGCAGGACAGCCCCAGCATTTT.

This chain uses TRBV18 with TRBJ2-5; no firm D call. Trimming left V 4 bases short and J 1 base short, with 7 bases between. The CDR3 runs 13 residues. The V gene's germline CDR1 is KGHSH and CDR2 LQKENI. CDR3 bases: TGTGCCAGCTCACACGGGCCCCAAGAGACCCAGTACTTC. Protein sequence: CASSHGPQETQYF.

This clone appeared a few times. The V gene is TRBV6-8, the J gene TRBJ2-1; possible D gene TRBD1, 6 bases. Trimming stripped 7 bases from V and 3 bases from J, with 10 bases between. This CDR3 has 13 residues. Germline CDR1 reads MNHGY; CDR2 reads SAAAGT. The CDR3 here is CASKLDSYNEQFF. CDR3 DNA: TGTGCCAGCAAGCTGGACAGCTACAATGAGCAGTTCTTC.

This clone was seen more than once but under ten times. The chain links TRBV6-8 to TRBJ2-3; D may correspond to TRBD1 or TRBD2 (5 bases each). This CDR3 has 13 amino acids. Deletions cut 6 bases from V and 7 bases from J, with 14 bases between. Germline V gene lookup returns CDR1 MNHGY and CDR2 SAAAGT. CDR3 region: CASRQEAPHTQYF. Written as DNA, the CDR3 is TGTGCCAGCAGACAGGAGGCCCCCCATACGCAGTATTTT.